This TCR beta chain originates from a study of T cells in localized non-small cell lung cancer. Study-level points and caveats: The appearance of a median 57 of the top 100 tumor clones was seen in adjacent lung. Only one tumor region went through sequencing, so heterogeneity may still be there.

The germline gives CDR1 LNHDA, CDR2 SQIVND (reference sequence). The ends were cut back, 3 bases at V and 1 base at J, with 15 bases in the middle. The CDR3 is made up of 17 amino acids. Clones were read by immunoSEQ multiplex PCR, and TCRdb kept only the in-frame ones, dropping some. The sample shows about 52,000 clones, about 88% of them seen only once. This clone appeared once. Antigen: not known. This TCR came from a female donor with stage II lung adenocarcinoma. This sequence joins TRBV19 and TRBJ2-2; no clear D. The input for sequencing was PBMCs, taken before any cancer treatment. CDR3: CASSIPRGIGNTGELFF. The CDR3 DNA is TGTGCCAGTAGTATCCCTCGTGGAATCGGGAACACCGGGGAGCTGTTTTTT.